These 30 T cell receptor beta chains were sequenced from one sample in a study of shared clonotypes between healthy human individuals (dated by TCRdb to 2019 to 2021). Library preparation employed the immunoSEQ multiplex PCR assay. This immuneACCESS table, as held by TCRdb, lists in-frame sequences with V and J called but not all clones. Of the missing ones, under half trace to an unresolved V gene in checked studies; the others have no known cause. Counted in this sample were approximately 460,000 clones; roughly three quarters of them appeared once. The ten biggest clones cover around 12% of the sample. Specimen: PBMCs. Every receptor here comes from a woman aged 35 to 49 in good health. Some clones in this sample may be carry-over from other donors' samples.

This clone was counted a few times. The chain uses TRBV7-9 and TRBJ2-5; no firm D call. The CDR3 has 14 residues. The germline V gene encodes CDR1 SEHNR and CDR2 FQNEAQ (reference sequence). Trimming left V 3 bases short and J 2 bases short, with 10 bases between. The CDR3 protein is CASSFPAGQETQYF. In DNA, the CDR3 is TGTGCCAGCAGCTTCCCGGCAGGTCAAGAGACCCAGTACTTC.

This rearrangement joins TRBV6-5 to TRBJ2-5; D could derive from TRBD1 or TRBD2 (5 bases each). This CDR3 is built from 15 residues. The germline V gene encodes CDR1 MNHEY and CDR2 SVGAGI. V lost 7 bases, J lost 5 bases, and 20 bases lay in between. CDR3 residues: CASKTGHRDWETQYF. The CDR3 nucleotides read TGTGCCAGCAAAACAGGACACCGGGATTGGGAGACCCAGTACTTC.

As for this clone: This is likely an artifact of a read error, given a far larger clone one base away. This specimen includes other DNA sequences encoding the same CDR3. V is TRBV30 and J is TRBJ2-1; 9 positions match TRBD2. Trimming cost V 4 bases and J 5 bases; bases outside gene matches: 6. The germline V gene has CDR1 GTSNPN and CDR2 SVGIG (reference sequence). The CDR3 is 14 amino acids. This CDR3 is CAWTPRGGDNEQFF. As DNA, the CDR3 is TGTGCCTGGACCCCCCGCGGGGGGGACAATGAGCAGTTCTTC.

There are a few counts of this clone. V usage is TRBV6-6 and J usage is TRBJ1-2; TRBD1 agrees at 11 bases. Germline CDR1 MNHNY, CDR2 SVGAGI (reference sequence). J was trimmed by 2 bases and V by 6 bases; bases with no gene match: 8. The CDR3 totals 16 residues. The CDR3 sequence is CASRGVGDRGNYGYTF. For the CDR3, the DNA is TGTGCCAGCAGGGGAGTTGGGGACAGGGGGAACTATGGCTACACCTTC.

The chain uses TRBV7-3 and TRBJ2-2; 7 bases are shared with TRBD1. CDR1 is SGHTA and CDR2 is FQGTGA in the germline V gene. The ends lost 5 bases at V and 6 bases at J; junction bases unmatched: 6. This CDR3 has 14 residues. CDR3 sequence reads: CASSRTGVPGELFF. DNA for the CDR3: TGTGCCAGCAGCCGTACAGGGGTTCCCGGGGAGCTGTTTTTT.

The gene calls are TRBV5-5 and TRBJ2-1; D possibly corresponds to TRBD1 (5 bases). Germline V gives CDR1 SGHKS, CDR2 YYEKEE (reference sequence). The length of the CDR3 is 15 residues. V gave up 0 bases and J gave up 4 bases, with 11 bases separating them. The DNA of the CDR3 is TGTGCCAGCAGCTTGGCAGGGTCTGGTTACAATGAGCAGTTCTTC. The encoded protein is CASSLAGSGYNEQFF. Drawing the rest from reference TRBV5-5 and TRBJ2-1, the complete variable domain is DAGVTQSPTHLIKTRGQQVTLRCSPISGHKSVSWYQQVLGQGPQFIFQYYEKEERGRGNFPDRFSARQFPNYSSELNVNALLLGDSALYLCASSLAGSGYNEQFFGPGTRLTVL.

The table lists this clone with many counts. CDR3 sequence (DNA): TGTGCCATCAGTGAGTCTTCGCCTCGGTATGGCTACACCTTC. Encoded protein: CAISESSPRYGYTF. The chain recombines TRBV10-3 with TRBJ1-2, with no clear D. The V and J ends lost 0 bases and 5 bases respectively, with 10 bases between them. This CDR3 is built from 14 residues. Germline CDR1 is ENHRY and CDR2 is SYGVKD.

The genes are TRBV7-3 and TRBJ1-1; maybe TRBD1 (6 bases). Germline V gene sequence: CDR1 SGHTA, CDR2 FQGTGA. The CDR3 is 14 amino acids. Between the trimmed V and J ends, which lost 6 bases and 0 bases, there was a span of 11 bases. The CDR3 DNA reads TGTGCCAGCAGGGACAGAGACATGAACACTGAAGCTTTCTTT. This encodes CASRDRDMNTEAFF.

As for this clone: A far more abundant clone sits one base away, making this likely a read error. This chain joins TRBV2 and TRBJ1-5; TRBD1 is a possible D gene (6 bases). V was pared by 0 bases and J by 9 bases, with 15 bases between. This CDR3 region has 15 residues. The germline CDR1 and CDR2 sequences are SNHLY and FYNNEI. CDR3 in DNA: TGTGCCAGCAGTGAAGCGCGGGGGGCGGGTCGGCCCCAGCATTTT. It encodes CASSEARGAGRPQHF. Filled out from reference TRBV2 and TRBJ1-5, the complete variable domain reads EPEVTQTPSHQVTQMGQEVILRCVPISNHLYFYWYRQILGQKVEFLVSFYNNEISEKSEIFDDQFSVERPDGSNFTLKIRSTKLEDSAMYFCASSEARGAGRPQHFGDGTRLSIL.

Here the CDR3 DNA reads TGTGCCAGCAGTGAGGTCTGGACAGGGTCGGCGGGGGGCTCCTACGAGCAGTACTTC. Protein: CASSEVWTGSAGGSYEQYF. The chain uses TRBV6-1 and TRBJ2-7; the D gene could be TRBD1 or TRBD2 (8 bases each). With 3 bases removed from V and 0 bases from J, the gap between germline ends came to 24 bases. There are 19 residues in the CDR3. Germline V gene data show CDR1 as MNHNS and CDR2 as SASEGT.

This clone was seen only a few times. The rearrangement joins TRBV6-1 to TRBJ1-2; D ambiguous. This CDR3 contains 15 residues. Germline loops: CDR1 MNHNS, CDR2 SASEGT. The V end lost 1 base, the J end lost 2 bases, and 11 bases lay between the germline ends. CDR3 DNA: TGTGCCAGCAGTGAAGATCGGGGTTCCAACTATGGCTACACCTTC. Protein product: CASSEDRGSNYGYTF.

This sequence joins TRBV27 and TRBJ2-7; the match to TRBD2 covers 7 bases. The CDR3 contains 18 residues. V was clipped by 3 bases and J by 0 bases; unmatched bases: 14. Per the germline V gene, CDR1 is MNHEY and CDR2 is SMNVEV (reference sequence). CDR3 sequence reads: CASSFSPRSGAFSYEQYF. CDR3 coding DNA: TGTGCCAGCAGTTTTTCGCCCAGGAGCGGGGCTTTCTCCTACGAGCAGTACTTC.

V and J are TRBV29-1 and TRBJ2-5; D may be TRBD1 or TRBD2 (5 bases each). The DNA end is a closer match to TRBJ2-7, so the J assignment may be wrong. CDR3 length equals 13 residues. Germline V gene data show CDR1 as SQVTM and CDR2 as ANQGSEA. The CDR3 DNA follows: TGCAGCGCCGGGGCAGGGCCCTCCTACGAGCAGTACTTC. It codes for CSAGAGPSYEQYF.

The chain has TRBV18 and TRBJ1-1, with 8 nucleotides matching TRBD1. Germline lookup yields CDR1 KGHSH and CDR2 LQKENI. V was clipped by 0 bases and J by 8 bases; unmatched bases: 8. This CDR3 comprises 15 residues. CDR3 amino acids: CASSPPVSGGTEAFF. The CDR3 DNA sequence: TGTGCCAGCTCACCACCGGTTTCAGGGGGCACCGAAGCTTTCTTT.

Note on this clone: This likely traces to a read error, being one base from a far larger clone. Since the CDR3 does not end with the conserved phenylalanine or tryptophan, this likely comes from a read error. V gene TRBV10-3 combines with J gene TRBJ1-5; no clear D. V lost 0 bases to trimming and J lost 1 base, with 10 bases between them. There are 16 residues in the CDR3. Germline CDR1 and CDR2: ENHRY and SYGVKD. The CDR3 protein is CAISESRRASNQPQHL. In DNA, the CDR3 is TGTGCCATCAGTGAGTCGCGGAGAGCGAGCAATCAGCCCCAGCATCTT.

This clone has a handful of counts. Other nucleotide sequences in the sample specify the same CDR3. In DNA form, the CDR3 reads TGTGCCAGCAGTTTAAGGGACAATCAGCCCCAGCATTTT. It encodes CASSLRDNQPQHF. The chain joins TRBV27 to TRBJ1-5, with D unresolved. Trimming took off 2 bases at V and 3 bases at J, with 5 bases between the two ends. The CDR3 consists of 13 residues. Germline V gives CDR1 MNHEY, CDR2 SMNVEV (reference sequence).

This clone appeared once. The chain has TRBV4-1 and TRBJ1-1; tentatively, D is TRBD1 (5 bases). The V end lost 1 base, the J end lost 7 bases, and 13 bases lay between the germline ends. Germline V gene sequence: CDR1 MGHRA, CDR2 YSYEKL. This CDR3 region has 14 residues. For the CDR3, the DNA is TGCGCCAGCAGCCAAGGCCTGGGGCGGCTTGAAGCTTTCTTT. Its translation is CASSQGLGRLEAFF.

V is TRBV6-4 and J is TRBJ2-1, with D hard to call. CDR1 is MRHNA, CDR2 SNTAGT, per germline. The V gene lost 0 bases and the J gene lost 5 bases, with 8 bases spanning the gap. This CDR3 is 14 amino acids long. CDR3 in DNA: TGTGCCAGCAGTGACTCCGGATCCCACAATGAGCAGTTCTTC. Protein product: CASSDSGSHNEQFF.

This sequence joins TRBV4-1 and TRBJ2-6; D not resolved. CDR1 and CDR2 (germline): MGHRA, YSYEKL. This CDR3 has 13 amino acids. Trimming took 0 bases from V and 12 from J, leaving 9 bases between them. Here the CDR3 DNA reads TGCGCCAGCAGCCAAGACCGGACGGGCGTCCTGACTTTC. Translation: CASSQDRTGVLTF.

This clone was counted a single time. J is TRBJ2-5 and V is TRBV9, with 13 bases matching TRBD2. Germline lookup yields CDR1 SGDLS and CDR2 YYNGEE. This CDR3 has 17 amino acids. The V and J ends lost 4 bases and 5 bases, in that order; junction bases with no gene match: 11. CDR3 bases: TGTGCCAGCAGCAAAAGCGGACTAGCGGGAGCGTGGGAGACCCAGTACTTC. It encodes CASSKSGLAGAWETQYF. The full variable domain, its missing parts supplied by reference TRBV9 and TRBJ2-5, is DSGVTQTPKHLITATGQRVTLRCSPRSGDLSVYWYQQSLDQGLQFLIQYYNGEERAKGNILERFSAQQFPDLHSELNLSSLELGDSALYFCASSKSGLAGAWETQYFGPGTRLLVL.

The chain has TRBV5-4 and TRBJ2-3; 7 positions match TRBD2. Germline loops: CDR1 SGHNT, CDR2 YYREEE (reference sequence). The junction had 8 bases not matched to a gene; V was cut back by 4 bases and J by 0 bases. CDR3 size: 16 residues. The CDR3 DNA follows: TGTGCCAGCAGCCCATCTAGCGGACTAAGCACAGATACGCAGTATTTT. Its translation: CASSPSSGLSTDTQYF.

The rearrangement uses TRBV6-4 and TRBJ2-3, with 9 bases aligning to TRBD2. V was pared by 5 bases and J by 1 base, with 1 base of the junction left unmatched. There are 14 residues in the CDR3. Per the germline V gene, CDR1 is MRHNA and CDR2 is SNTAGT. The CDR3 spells CASSQRGGTDTQYF. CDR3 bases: TGTGCCAGCAGTCAGCGGGGGGGCACAGATACGCAGTATTTT.

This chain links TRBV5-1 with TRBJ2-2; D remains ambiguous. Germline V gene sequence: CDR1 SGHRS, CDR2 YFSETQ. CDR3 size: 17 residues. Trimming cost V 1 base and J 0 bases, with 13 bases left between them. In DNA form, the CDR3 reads TGCGCCAGCAGCTTGTACGGATCGTCCCCGAACACCGGGGAGCTGTTTTTT. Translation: CASSLYGSSPNTGELFF. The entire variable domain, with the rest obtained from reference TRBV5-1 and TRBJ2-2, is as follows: KAGVTQTPRYLIKTRGQQVTLSCSPISGHRSVSWYQQTPGQGLQFLFEYFSETQRNKGNFPGRFSGRQFSNSRSEMNVSTLELGDSALYLCASSLYGSSPNTGELFFGEGSRLTVL.

CDR3 coding DNA: TGTGCCAGCAGTTTTGGAGCGGGAGGATCGAATGAGCAGTTCTTC. Its translation is CASSFGAGGSNEQFF. V is TRBV27 and J is TRBJ2-1; 9 positions match TRBD2. The ends lost 3 bases at V and 7 bases at J; junction bases unmatched: 7. Per the germline V gene, CDR1 is MNHEY and CDR2 is SMNVEV (reference sequence). This CDR3 is built from 15 residues.

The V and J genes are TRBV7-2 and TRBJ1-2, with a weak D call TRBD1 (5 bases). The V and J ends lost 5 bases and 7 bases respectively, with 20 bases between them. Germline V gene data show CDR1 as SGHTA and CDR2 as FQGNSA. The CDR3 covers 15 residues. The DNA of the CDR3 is TGTGCCAGCAGCGCCGGTCGGGCAGGGCGTTTTGGCTACACCTTC. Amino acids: CASSAGRAGRFGYTF. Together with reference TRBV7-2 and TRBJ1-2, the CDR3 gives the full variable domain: GAGVSQSPSNKVTEKGKDVELRCDPISGHTALYWYRQSLGQGLEFLIYFQGNSAPDKSGLPSDRFSAERTGGSVSTLTIQRTQQEDSAVYLCASSAGRAGRFGYTFGSGTRLTVV.

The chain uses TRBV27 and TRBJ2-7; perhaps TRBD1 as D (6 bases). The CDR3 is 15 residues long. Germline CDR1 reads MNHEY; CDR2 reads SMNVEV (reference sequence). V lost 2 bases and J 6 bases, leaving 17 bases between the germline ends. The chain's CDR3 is CASSLNMAGAAEQYF. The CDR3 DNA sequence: TGTGCCAGCAGTTTAAATATGGCAGGGGCAGCCGAGCAGTACTTC.

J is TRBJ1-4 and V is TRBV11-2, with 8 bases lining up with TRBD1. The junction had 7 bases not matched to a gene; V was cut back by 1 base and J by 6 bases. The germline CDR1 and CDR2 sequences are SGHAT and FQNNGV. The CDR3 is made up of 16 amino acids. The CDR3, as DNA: TGTGCCAGCAGCTTAGGCACAGGGGGGCCCTATGAAAAACTGTTTTTT. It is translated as CASSLGTGGPYEKLFF. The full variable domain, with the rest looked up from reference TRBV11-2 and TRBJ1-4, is EAGVAQSPRYKIIEKRQSVAFWCNPISGHATLYWYQQILGQGPKLLIQFQNNGVVDDSQLPKDRFSAERLKGVDSTLKIQPAKLEDSAVYLCASSLGTGGPYEKLFFGSGTQLSVL.

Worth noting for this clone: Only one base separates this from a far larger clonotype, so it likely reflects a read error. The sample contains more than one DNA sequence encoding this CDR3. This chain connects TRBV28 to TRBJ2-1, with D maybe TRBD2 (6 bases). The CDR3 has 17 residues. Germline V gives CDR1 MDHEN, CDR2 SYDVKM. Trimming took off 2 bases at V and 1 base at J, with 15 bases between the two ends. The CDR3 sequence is CASSLPPGGSSYNEQFF. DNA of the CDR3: TGTGCCAGCAGTTTACCCCCCGGGGGAAGTTCCTACAATGAGCAGTTCTTC.

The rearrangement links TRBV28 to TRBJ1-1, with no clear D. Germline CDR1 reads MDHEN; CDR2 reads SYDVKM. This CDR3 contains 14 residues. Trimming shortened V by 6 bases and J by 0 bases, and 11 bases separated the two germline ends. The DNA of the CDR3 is TGTGCCAGCAGCTTTCCCCAAATGAACACTGAAGCTTTCTTT. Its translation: CASSFPQMNTEAFF.

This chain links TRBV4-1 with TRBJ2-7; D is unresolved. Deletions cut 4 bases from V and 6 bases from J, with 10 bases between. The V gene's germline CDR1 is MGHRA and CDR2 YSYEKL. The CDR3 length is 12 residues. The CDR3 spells CASSPGPSEQYF. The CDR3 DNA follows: TGCGCCAGCAGCCCGGGCCCTAGCGAGCAGTACTTC.